The source of this TCR beta chain is a study of human T cells and chemical hapten exposure. Across the whole study: Mainly, slight library volume differences in the pool made TCR yields vary. Study observations and caveats: There was no change with DPC sensitization in TCRs above 1 in 1000 frequency.

The library attached unique molecular identifiers to individual cDNA molecules. Original processing methods: Counting gave a median of around 89,000 TCRs per sample, with values ranging from roughly 23,224 to 700,000. TCRdb ran MiXCR on the 5' RACE reads and lists one entry per CDR3 protein. TCRdb's processing, not the study's, gives the V and J calls here. The sample lists around 100,000 distinct CDR3 sequences, 19% occurring once. The starting material, unfractionated whole blood, was used for total RNA extraction. In its sample, this clonotype was seen many times. Its antigen is still unknown. CDR1 KGHSH and CDR2 LQKENI come from the germline V gene. Trimming cost V 6 bases and J 1 base; bases outside gene matches: 8. The CDR3 is made up of 15 amino acids.

This sequence was found in a human donor in good health. The gene calls are TRBV18 and TRBJ2-5, with 7 bases identical to TRBD2. CDR3 sequence (DNA): TGTGCCAGCTCCCAGCGTCAGCGGGGCCAAGAGACCCAGTACTTC. Its translation is CASSQRQRGQETQYF.